These T cell receptor beta chains were read from a single sample in a study of T-cell memory formation after mild COVID-19. TCRdb recomputed calls from the 5' RACE reads with MiXCR, one row per CDR3 protein. The table shows approximately 500,000 distinct CDR3 sequences, with around 25% occurring only once. Input material: PBMCs or a T cell subset sorted from them (not recorded which). The source of these receptors is an adult woman who had mild COVID-19 (a few samples of this study predate the infection). Cell type and time point are not known. CDR3s leave out the opening cysteine and the closing phenylalanine or tryptophan. Fields, in order: V gene, J gene, CDR3 protein.

V: TRBV5-1; J: TRBJ2-1; CDR3: ASSPLEYNEQF
V: TRBV6-5; J: TRBJ2-4; CDR3: ASSPDSGAKNIQY
V: TRBV5-1; J: TRBJ2-1; CDR3: ASSLGLAGRHNEQF
V: TRBV10-3; J: TRBJ1-1; CDR3: AISEGTGGVETEAF
V: TRBV29-1; J: TRBJ2-6; CDR3: SVVWGGTSGANVLT
V: TRBV15; J: TRBJ1-5; CDR3: ATSRVRENQPQH
V: TRBV15; J: TRBJ2-3; CDR3: ATSRDTSTDTQY
V: TRBV7-2; J: TRBJ2-1; CDR3: ASSTSRTSGGPSSYNEQF
V: TRBV5-8; J: TRBJ1-4; CDR3: ASSTGAPNEKLF
V: TRBV19; J: TRBJ1-1; CDR3: ATRSRGTNTEAF
V: TRBV5-5; J: TRBJ2-3; CDR3: ASSLAASGRTDTQY
V: TRBV19; J: TRBJ2-7; CDR3: ASSINPRYEQY
V: TRBV30; J: TRBJ2-5; CDR3: AWSVGRAETQY
V: TRBV18; J: TRBJ2-1; CDR3: ASSPAGNGHEQF
V: TRBV5-8; J: TRBJ2-6; CDR3: ASSLDPGTVDSGANVLT
V: TRBV18; J: TRBJ2-7; CDR3: ASSVRDRGFLPSYEQY
V: TRBV30; J: TRBJ1-1; CDR3: AWIRRRGTEAF